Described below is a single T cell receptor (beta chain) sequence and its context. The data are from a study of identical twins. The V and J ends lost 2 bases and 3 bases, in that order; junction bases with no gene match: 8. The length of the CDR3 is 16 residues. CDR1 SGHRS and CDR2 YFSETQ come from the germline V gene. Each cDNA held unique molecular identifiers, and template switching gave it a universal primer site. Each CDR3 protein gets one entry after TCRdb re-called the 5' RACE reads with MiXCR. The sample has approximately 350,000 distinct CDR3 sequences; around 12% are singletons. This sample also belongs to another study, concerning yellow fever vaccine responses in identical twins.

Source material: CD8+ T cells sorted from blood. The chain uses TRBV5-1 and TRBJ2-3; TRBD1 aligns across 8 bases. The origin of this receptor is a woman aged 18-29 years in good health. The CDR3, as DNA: TGCGCCAGCAGCTTTGGGACAGGCGGTCCGACAGATACGCAGTATTTT. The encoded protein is CASSFGTGGPTDTQYF.